The sequence of this T cell receptor beta chain was determined in a study of T cell changes during pregnancy in multiple sclerosis. Sequencing was performed with immunoSEQ multiplex PCR; in TCRdb, only in-frame clones are kept and a portion is missing. Here the sample spans approximately 89,000 clones, about 93% being singletons. This clone was seen a few times. Germline loops: CDR1 MDHEN, CDR2 SYDVKM. Trimming took off 4 bases at V and 6 bases at J, with 9 bases between the two ends. The CDR3 consists of 12 residues. This TCR came from a female donor in good health, enrolled as a control in a pregnancy study. The sample was peripheral blood, taken after pregnancy. The genes are TRBV28 and TRBJ1-1, with D unresolved. The chain's CDR3 is CASSSGGSEAFF. The CDR3 DNA reads as TGTGCCAGCAGTTCGGGTGGGTCTGAAGCTTTCTTT.